This T cell receptor (beta chain) was identified during a study of early T cells in non-severe SARS-CoV-2 infection. Study-level background: Whole-blood bulk RNA, unsorted, was sequenced, and chains were unpaired.

Each cDNA molecule carried a unique molecular identifier. From the 5' RACE reads, TCRdb called clonotypes with MiXCR, one entry per CDR3 protein. Of around 70,000 distinct CDR3 sequences in the sample, 9.1% were seen once. Germline assignment: CDR1 SGHVS and CDR2 FQNEAQ. The length of the CDR3 is 15 residues. Trimming cost V 5 bases and J 0 bases, with 10 bases left between them. The sequence derives from an adult who was a healthcare worker with PCR-confirmed SARS-CoV-2 infection or an uninfected control (not recorded which). Sequenced material: whole blood. The chain couples TRBV7-8 to TRBJ2-2, with a weak D call TRBD1 (5 bases). CDR3 nucleotide sequence: TGTGCCAGCAGCCGGTGGGGCGCGAACACCGGGGAGCTGTTTTTT. Translating gives CASSRWGANTGELFF.